The clone carrying this TCR beta chain was counted a few times. Profiling relied on immunoSEQ multiplex PCR, and the TCRdb table lists in-frame clones only, not all of them. The table has tens of thousands of clones, around 88% seen once. This sample was taken from a study of PD-1 blockade in mismatch repair-deficient tumors. This CDR3 has 11 residues. CDR1 MNHEY and CDR2 SVGAGI come from the germline V gene. V was trimmed by 5 bases and J by 4 bases, leaving 6 bases between them. The sequenced sample was peripheral blood, obtained 52 weeks after starting pembrolizumab. This chain connects TRBV6-5 to TRBJ2-7; D is ambiguous. This receptor was obtained from an adult with mismatch repair-deficient cancer. The CDR3 coding sequence is TGTGCCAGCAGTCTAGGTTACGAGCAGTACTTC. The encoded protein is CASSLGYEQYF.